These 3 T cell receptor beta chains were all obtained from the same sample, sequenced in a study of blood T cells in healthy people across ages (dated by TCRdb to between 2014 and 2017). The library was made by 5' RACE. The reads were generated on an Illumina HiSeq 2500. A second roughly 6 to 12 cycle PCR used a sample-barcoded 5' primer and a J-beta primer mix. In TCRdb, the public reads were trimmed at Q25 with fastp and aligned with MiXCR, with productive beta chains retained. When rows share a CDR3 protein, they turn into one entry using the most common DNA and genes. The sample table records 650,000 to 800,000 distinct CDR3 sequences; about 51% of these occur just once. The biggest ten clones account for approximately 13% of the sample. Input material: blood. The receptor set was obtained from a woman older than 75 in good health.

This clonotype was counted many times. The rearrangement links TRBV28 to TRBJ2-4, with D possibly matching TRBD2 (5 bases). Germline V lookup: CDR1 MDHEN, CDR2 SYDVKM. The CDR3 totals 10 residues. The ends were cut back, 8 bases at V and 6 bases at J, with 5 bases in the middle. This CDR3 reads CASAGNIQYF. In DNA form, the CDR3 reads TGTGCCAGCGCGGGAAACATTCAGTACTTC.

Comments on this clonotype: This may arise from a read error, as a much more abundant clone is one base away. This rearrangement joins TRBV5-1 to TRBJ1-2, with D tentatively TRBD1 (5 bases). Germline CDR1 is SGHRS and CDR2 is YFSETQ. V was cut by 2 bases and J by 6 bases, with 14 bases left in between. This CDR3 has 14 residues. The CDR3 sequence is CASSFHDSVDGYTF. CDR3 DNA sequence: TGCGCCAGCAGCTTCCATGACAGCGTCGATGGCTACACCTTC.

This clonotype was observed a single time. A read error may be the cause here, since a much bigger clone is one base away. The chain has TRBV12-3 or TRBV12-4 and TRBJ2-1; the D gene is possibly TRBD1 (6 bases). This CDR3 is 12 amino acids long. Between the trimmed V and J ends, which lost 3 bases and 14 bases, there was a span of 14 bases. The CDR3 loop reads CASSLSQGIKFF. Here the CDR3 DNA reads TGTGCCAGCAGTTTGTCCCAGGGGATAAAGTTCTTC.